The entry below describes one T cell receptor beta chain. Its antigen is still unknown. This record belongs to a study of monozygotic twins with inflammatory bowel disease. Study-wide results and caveats: Limited power may explain why concordant and discordant twins showed no difference in repertoire similarity. Inverse Simpson values showed less TCRbeta diversity in IBD patients than in their healthy co-twins.

Each of TCRalpha and TCRbeta cDNA went through two nested PCRs, lasting around 15 and 9 cycles. TCRdb reprocessed the 5' RACE reads, keeping one entry per CDR3 protein, no DNA. This sample's clone table lists roughly 300,000 distinct CDR3 sequences. The CDR3 length is 15 residues. The germline CDR1 and CDR2 sequences are LNHDA and SQIVND (reference sequence). This clonotype was obtained from a human donor with ulcerative colitis or Crohn's disease, or a healthy co-twin of an affected twin (not recorded which). The chain recombines TRBV19 with TRBJ1-2. Sequences were obtained from blood. CDR3 loop: CASSLRVQLGYGYTF. The variable domain in full, with the rest retrieved from reference TRBV19 and TRBJ1-2, is DGGITQSPKYLFRKEGQNVTLSCEQNLNHDAMYWYRQDPGQGLRLIYYSQIVNDFQKGDIAEGYSVSREKKESFPLTVTSAQKNPTAFYLCASSLRVQLGYGYTFGSGTRLTVV.